This T cell receptor beta chain came from a study of cytomegalovirus exposure and HLA in healthy donors. Study-wide results and limits: A later analysis revealed that TCR association rates differed between HLA loci, peaking at DRB1 and bottoming out at HLA-C. In vitro, a few CMV-associated chains proved specific for CMV antigens. For most TCR beta V segments, an earlier analysis put the productive rate at about 87% or about 30% of the time. Across donors, sequencing depth was assumed by presence/absence analyses to be roughly uniform.

Researchers ran the PCR with 60 Vbeta and 13 Jbeta primers. TCRdb's copy holds only in-frame clones and misses some; the assay was immunoSEQ multiplex PCR. The profile shows about 190,000 clones, over 70% of them singletons. Germline CDR1 reads MDHEN; CDR2 reads SYDVKM. Trimming pared 4 bases from V and 4 bases from J, leaving 10 bases between. There are 13 residues in the CDR3. As for this clone: Its antigen is currently unknown.

This clonotype originated in a woman aged 18-30 years in good health and CMV-seropositive. Sample: PBMCs. The rearrangement joins TRBV28 to TRBJ1-2; tentative D call: TRBD1 (5 bases). For the CDR3, the DNA is TGTGCCAGCAGTTCCCCAGGGTTCTATGGCTACACCTTC. Translation gives CASSSPGFYGYTF.